This is a list of T cell receptor beta chains from one sample in a study of T cells in Graves' hyperthyroidism and ophthalmopathy. TCRdb re-derived calls from the multiplex PCR reads in MiXCR, one entry per CDR3 protein. Of about 840,000 distinct CDR3 sequences in the sample, roughly 40% were seen once. The sample taken for sequencing was blood. Receptor source: a young man with Graves' hyperthyroidism. Each CDR3 is given with its conserved first and last residue. Fields, in order: J gene, D gene, V gene, CDR3 protein. A D gene is named only where the DNA matches it firmly.

J: TRBJ1-1; D: .; V: TRBV10-2; CDR3: CASSLLGHRGTEAFF
J: TRBJ1-6; D: .; V: TRBV7-3; CDR3: CASSHEGNSPLHF
J: TRBJ1-1; D: TRBD1; V: TRBV5-4; CDR3: CAGQLDRGNTEAFF
J: TRBJ1-6; D: .; V: TRBV7-9; CDR3: CASSLAGAPGSSYNSPLHF
J: TRBJ1-2; D: .; V: TRBV2; CDR3: CASGGLADGYTF
J: TRBJ2-2; D: .; V: TRBV12-3/TRBV12-4; CDR3: CASSTYSGNTGELFF
J: TRBJ1-2; D: TRBD1; V: TRBV10-3; CDR3: CASSEGKGAPGYTF
J: TRBJ1-2; D: .; V: TRBV7-8; CDR3: CASSSGRTLGYTF
J: TRBJ1-2; D: .; V: TRBV2; CDR3: CASSPQGSYGYTF
J: TRBJ1-2; D: .; V: TRBV9; CDR3: CASSVEAEGYTF
J: TRBJ2-7; D: TRBD2; V: TRBV7-2; CDR3: CASSLEAGWAYEQYF
J: TRBJ1-5; D: .; V: TRBV7-9; CDR3: CASSSDGDGNQPQHF
J: TRBJ2-7; D: .; V: TRBV25-1; CDR3: CASGDYEQYF
J: TRBJ2-7; D: .; V: TRBV7-3; CDR3: CASSFSGSGHYEQYF
J: TRBJ1-1; D: .; V: TRBV6-6; CDR3: CASSYSFNTEAFF
J: TRBJ1-3; D: .; V: TRBV15; CDR3: CATRGSGSGNTIYF
J: TRBJ2-7; D: .; V: TRBV2; CDR3: CASSDSSSAYEQYF
J: TRBJ2-7; D: .; V: TRBV25-1; CDR3: CASRSDSSSYEQYF
J: TRBJ2-5; D: TRBD2; V: TRBV10-2; CDR3: CASRPGTSGGHETQYF
J: TRBJ2-7; D: TRBD1; V: TRBV3-1; CDR3: CASSQDWTGDYGQYF
J: TRBJ2-5; D: .; V: TRBV24-1; CDR3: CATSDTGGQETQYF
J: TRBJ1-4; D: .; V: TRBV19; CDR3: CASSVTRVTTNEKLFF
J: TRBJ1-6; D: .; V: TRBV7-2; CDR3: CASGGAFHF
J: TRBJ1-2; D: TRBD1; V: TRBV2; CDR3: CASSANPGQRYGYTF
J: TRBJ2-5; D: TRBD1; V: TRBV2; CDR3: CASSAVGQGFSETQYF
J: TRBJ1-2; D: .; V: TRBV7-9; CDR3: CASSLDQMAGYTF
J: TRBJ2-7; D: TRBD2; V: TRBV7-2; CDR3: CASSLAGLELREQYF
J: TRBJ1-2; D: .; V: TRBV6-5; CDR3: CASSPMGGDGYTF
J: TRBJ1-1; D: .; V: TRBV7-9; CDR3: CASSTPQGLNTEAFF
J: TRBJ2-5; D: .; V: TRBV7-2; CDR3: CASSLTPYMQGAETQYF
J: TRBJ2-7; D: .; V: TRBV5-1; CDR3: CASSFVTDHEQYF
J: TRBJ2-5; D: TRBD2; V: TRBV10-3; CDR3: CAISGRTSGRVVAETQYF
J: TRBJ1-1; D: .; V: TRBV5-8; CDR3: CASTVGLDTEAFF
J: TRBJ1-1; D: .; V: TRBV5-6; CDR3: CASSLRSGGTEAFF
J: TRBJ1-2; D: .; V: TRBV15; CDR3: CATSRSRHVDNYGYTF
J: TRBJ2-5; D: .; V: TRBV12-3/TRBV12-4; CDR3: CASRVTEQETQYF
J: TRBJ1-1; D: .; V: TRBV29-1; CDR3: CSVEEGSMNTEAFF
J: TRBJ1-5; D: .; V: TRBV6-5; CDR3: CASSYSPGNQPQHF
J: TRBJ1-5; D: .; V: TRBV29-1; CDR3: CSASSPDSNQPQHF
J: TRBJ1-1; D: .; V: TRBV11-2; CDR3: CASSPAWQTNTEAFF
J: TRBJ1-3; D: .; V: TRBV7-2; CDR3: CASSPGYSGNTIYF
J: TRBJ2-5; D: TRBD1; V: TRBV13; CDR3: CASSLFGTGVKTQYF
J: TRBJ2-7; D: .; V: TRBV19; CDR3: CASSIRSQGEQYF
J: TRBJ1-6; D: TRBD1; V: TRBV5-5; CDR3: CASSQEATGESSYNSPLHF
J: TRBJ1-2; D: .; V: TRBV10-2; CDR3: CASSGGSQNYGYTF
J: TRBJ1-1; D: .; V: TRBV7-3; CDR3: CASSLRFRGVGAGTEAFF
J: TRBJ2-6; D: .; V: TRBV29-1; CDR3: CSSPEGSGANVLTF
J: .; D: TRBD1; V: TRBV29-1; CDR3: CSANQGDKNIQYF
J: TRBJ1-5; D: .; V: TRBV2; CDR3: CASSGQGSDQPQHF
J: TRBJ2-7; D: TRBD2; V: TRBV2; CDR3: CASSEAASGAYEQYF
J: TRBJ1-2; D: .; V: TRBV11-1; CDR3: CASSPLLDTF
J: TRBJ2-5; D: TRBD1; V: TRBV10-3; CDR3: CASRTGTRGETQYF
J: TRBJ2-2; D: .; V: TRBV5-1; CDR3: CASSLDVGNTGELFF
J: TRBJ2-7; D: TRBD2; V: TRBV7-8; CDR3: CASSRAGGGSYEQYF
J: TRBJ1-1; D: .; V: TRBV10-3; CDR3: CASSNGRVGTEAFF
J: TRBJ1-6; D: .; V: TRBV7-2; CDR3: CASSSRAAGVSSYNSPLHF
J: TRBJ1-5; D: TRBD1; V: TRBV2; CDR3: CASSDPIRQGPYFNQPQHF
J: TRBJ1-6; D: .; V: TRBV6-5; CDR3: CASSYVAVNSPLHF
J: TRBJ1-6; D: TRBD1; V: TRBV6-5; CDR3: CASNQGAVSPLHF